The sample holds many counts of the clone carrying this T cell receptor (beta chain). These data are taken from a study of T cells in Graves' hyperthyroidism and ophthalmopathy. Study in general: It was at initial diagnosis, before any treatment, that peripheral blood was collected.

This CDR3 is built from 15 residues. Per the germline V gene, CDR1 is DFQATT and CDR2 is SNEGSKA (reference sequence). J gave up 6 bases and V 1 base, and 7 bases lay outside the gene matches. The TCR beta CDR3 regions underwent amplification using RNA transcripts as the source. Using the HTBI primer set, a first-round RT-PCR was run on the TCR CDR3. TCRdb called the multiplex PCR reads again in MiXCR, with one record for every CDR3 protein. The sample contains more than 300,000 distinct CDR3 sequences, about 15% of which appear only once. Sequenced: blood. The J gene is TRBJ2-1, the V gene TRBV20-1; TRBD2 aligns across 9 bases. This receptor was taken from a woman aged 30 to 39 with Graves' hyperthyroidism that later progressed to Graves' ophthalmopathy. This CDR3 reads CSARAFSGSVNEQFF. DNA for the CDR3: TGCAGTGCTAGAGCGTTTAGCGGGAGCGTCAATGAGCAGTTCTTC.